This T cell receptor beta chain was documented in a study of technical replicates of blood from a few donors. TCRdb's copy holds only in-frame clones and misses some; the assay was immunoSEQ multiplex PCR. There are about 60,000 clones in the sample; about 89% occur only once, and roughly 5.2% lies in the top ten. The V gene's germline CDR1 is SGDLS and CDR2 YYNGEE. The CDR3 sequence is 15 residues long. The junction had 1 base not matched to a gene; V was cut back by 4 bases and J by 0 bases. The sequence was obtained from a human donor in good health. Some clones in this sample may be carry-over from other donors' samples. The rearrangement links TRBV9 to TRBJ2-5, with 12 bases that match TRBD2. The source material was PBMCs. For the CDR3, the DNA is TGTGCCAGCAGCACTAGCGGGGGGTACCAAGAGACCCAGTACTTC. This codes for CASSTSGGYQETQYF.